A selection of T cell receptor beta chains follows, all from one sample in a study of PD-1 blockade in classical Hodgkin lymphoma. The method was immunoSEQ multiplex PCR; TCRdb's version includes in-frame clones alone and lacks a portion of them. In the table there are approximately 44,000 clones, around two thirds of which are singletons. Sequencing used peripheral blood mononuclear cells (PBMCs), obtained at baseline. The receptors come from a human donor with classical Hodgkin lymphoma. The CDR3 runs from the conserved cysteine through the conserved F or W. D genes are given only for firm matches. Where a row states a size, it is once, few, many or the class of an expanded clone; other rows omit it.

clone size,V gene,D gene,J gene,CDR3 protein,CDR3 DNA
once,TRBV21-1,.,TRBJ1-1,CASSKGGPSGDTEAFF,TGTGCCAGCAGCAAAGGGGGACCTTCGGGGGACACTGAAGCTTTCTTT
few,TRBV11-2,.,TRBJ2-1,CASSPLGQAYNEQFF,TGTGCCAGCAGCCCTCTGGGCCAGGCCTACAATGAGCAGTTCTTC
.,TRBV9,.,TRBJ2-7,CASSPREWGSYEQYF,TGTGCCAGCAGCCCCCGCGAATGGGGATCTTACGAGCAGTACTTC
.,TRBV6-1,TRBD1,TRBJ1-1,CASSDGYRGSSKAFF,TGTGCCAGCAGTGACGGCTACAGGGGATCGTCTAAAGCTTTCTTT
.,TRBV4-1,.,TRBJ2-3,CASSRPGLPGDTQYF,TGCGCCAGCAGCCGACCGGGACTCCCTGGGGATACGCAGTATTTT
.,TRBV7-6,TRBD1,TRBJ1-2,CASRIFGQGAAGYTF,TGTGCCAGCAGGATATTTGGACAGGGGGCGGCCGGCTACACCTTC
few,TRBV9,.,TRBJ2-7,CASSPLTGEQYF,TGTGCCAGCAGCCCCTTGACTGGGGAGCAGTACTTC
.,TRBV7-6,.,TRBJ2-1,CASSLKAVSYNEQFF,TGTGCCAGCAGCTTAAAAGCTGTCTCCTACAATGAGCAGTTCTTC
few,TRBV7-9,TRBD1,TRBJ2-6,CASRYRGSGANVLTF,TGTGCCAGCAGATACAGGGGTTCTGGGGCCAACGTCCTGACTTTC
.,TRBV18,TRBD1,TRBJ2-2,CASSDLQGTNTGELFF,TGTGCCAGCTCAGACCTACAGGGGACGAACACCGGGGAGCTGTTTTTT
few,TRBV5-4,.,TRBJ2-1,CASSLFYNEQFF,TGTGCCAGCAGCTTGTTTTACAATGAGCAGTTCTTC
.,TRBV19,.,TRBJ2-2,CASSIYQGSTGELFF,TGTGCCAGTAGTATTTATCAGGGGAGCACCGGGGAGCTATTTTTT
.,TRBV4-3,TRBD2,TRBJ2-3,CASSQIGTSGGIGTTDTQYF,TGCGCCAGCAGCCAGATCGGGACTAGCGGGGGAATTGGCACCACAGATACGCAGTATTTT
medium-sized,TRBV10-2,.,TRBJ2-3,CASQTPETDTQYF,TGCGCCAGCCAGACCCCAGAGACAGATACGCAGTATTTT
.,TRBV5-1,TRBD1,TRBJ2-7,CASSTTGLEQYF,TGCGCCAGCAGCACGACAGGGCTCGAGCAGTACTTC
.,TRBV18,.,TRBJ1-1,CASSSGENTEAFF,TGTGCCAGCTCATCAGGGGAGAACACTGAAGCTTTCTTT
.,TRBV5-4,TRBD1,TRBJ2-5,CASSLGTGVLKTQYF,TGTGCCAGCAGCCTCGGGACAGGGGTTTTGAAGACCCAGTACTTC
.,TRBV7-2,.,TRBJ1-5,CASSFATTGNQPQHF,TGTGCCAGCAGTTTCGCCACGACGGGGAATCAGCCCCAGCATTTT
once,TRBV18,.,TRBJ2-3,CASSPPGASGLTDTQYF,TGTGCCAGCTCACCACCGGGGGCTAGCGGTTTAACAGATACGCAGTATTTT
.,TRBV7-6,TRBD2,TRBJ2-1,CASSRGGLYNEQFF,TGTGCCAGCAGCCGCGGGGGGCTCTACAATGAGCAGTTCTTC
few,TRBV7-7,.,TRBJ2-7,CASSFDRNYEQYF,TGTGCTAGCAGCTTCGACAGAAACTACGAGCAGTACTTC
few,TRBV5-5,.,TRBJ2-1,CASSHNNEQFF,TGTGCCAGCAGCCATAACAATGAGCAGTTCTTC
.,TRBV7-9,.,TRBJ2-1,CASSLSNEQFF,TGTGCCAGCAGCTTATCCAATGAGCAGTTCTTC
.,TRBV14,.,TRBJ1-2,CASSPQDMWAGYTF,TGTGCCAGCAGCCCGCAGGACATGTGGGCTGGCTACACCTTC
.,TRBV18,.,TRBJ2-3,CASSPPQGTSTDTQYF,TGTGCCAGCTCACCGCCCCAGGGGACTAGCACAGATACGCAGTATTTT
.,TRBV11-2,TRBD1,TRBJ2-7,CASSLGLDREQYF,TGTGCCAGCAGCTTAGGTTTGGACAGGGAGCAGTACTTC
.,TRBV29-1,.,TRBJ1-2,CSADGDGYTF,TGCAGCGCTGACGGGGATGGCTACACCTTC
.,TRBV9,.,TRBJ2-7,CASSVEEGDWYEQYF,TGTGCCAGCAGCGTAGAGGAGGGGGATTGGTACGAGCAGTACTTC
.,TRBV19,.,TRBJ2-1,CASKSPYNEQFF,TGTGCCAGTAAGTCCCCGTACAATGAGCAGTTCTTC
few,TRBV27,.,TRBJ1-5,CASRQSPTVQPQHF,TGTGCCAGCAGACAGAGCCCCACGGTCCAGCCCCAGCATTTT
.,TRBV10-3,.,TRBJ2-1,CAISEVPPGHEQFF,TGTGCCATCAGTGAGGTTCCACCCGGGCATGAGCAGTTCTTC
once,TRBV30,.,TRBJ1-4,CAWSVPYLREKLFF,TGTGCCTGGAGTGTACCCTACCTCCGGGAAAAACTGTTTTTT
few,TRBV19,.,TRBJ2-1,CASSMELGAERNEQFF,TGTGCCAGTAGTATGGAACTAGGGGCGGAGAGGAATGAGCAGTTCTTC
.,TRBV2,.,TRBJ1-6,CASNPVSGPSPLHF,TGTGCCAGCAATCCGGTCTCGGGGCCTTCACCCCTCCACTTT
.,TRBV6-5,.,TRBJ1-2,CASRPTGNYGYTF,TGTGCCAGCAGGCCTACAGGGAACTATGGCTACACCTTC
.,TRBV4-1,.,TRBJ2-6,CASSPNPGDGANVLTF,TGCGCCAGCAGCCCAAACCCAGGGGACGGGGCCAACGTCCTGACTTTC
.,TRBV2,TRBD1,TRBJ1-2,CASSPYGQGRGYGYTF,TGTGCCAGCAGTCCCTACGGACAGGGTAGGGGCTATGGCTACACCTTC
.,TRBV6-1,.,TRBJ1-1,CASLERGPASEAFF,TGTGCCAGCTTAGAAAGGGGCCCAGCGTCTGAAGCTTTCTTT
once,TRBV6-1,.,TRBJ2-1,CASTWEREQFF,TGTGCCAGCACCTGGGAACGCGAGCAGTTCTTC
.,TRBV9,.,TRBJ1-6,CASRKGFDSPLHF,TGTGCCAGCCGGAAAGGATTCGATTCACCCCTCCACTTT
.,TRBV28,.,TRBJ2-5,CASTKGGYQETQYF,TGTGCCAGCACTAAAGGGGGATACCAAGAGACCCAGTACTTC
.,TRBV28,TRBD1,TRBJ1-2,CASSQTGGYYGYTF,TGTGCCAGCAGCCAGACAGGGGGTTACTATGGCTACACCTTC
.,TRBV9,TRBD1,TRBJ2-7,CASSNPGTGFSYEQYF,TGTGCCAGCAGCAATCCCGGGACAGGGTTTTCCTACGAGCAGTACTTC
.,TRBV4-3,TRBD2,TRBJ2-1,CASTKKSGALGEQFF,TGCGCCAGCACTAAAAAGAGCGGGGCTCTCGGTGAGCAGTTCTTC
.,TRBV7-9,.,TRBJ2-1,CASSLRGSSYNEQFF,TGTGCCAGCAGCCTCCGGGGGAGCTCCTACAATGAGCAGTTCTTC
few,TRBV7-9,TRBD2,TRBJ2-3,CASSPKPGWRAGADTQYF,TGTGCCAGCAGCCCGAAACCCGGATGGAGGGCGGGGGCAGATACGCAGTATTTT
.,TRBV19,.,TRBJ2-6,CASSISRATPSGANVLTF,TGTGCCAGTAGTATTTCAAGGGCCACACCCTCTGGGGCCAACGTCCTGACTTTC
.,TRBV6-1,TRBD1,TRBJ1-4,CASSVGTGATNEKLFF,TGTGCCAGCAGTGTGGGGACAGGGGCAACTAATGAAAAACTGTTTTTT
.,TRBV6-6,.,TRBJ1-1,CASSYSQNTEAFF,TGTGCCAGCAGTTACTCTCAGAACACTGAAGCTTTCTTT
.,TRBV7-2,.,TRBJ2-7,CASSPGLGEQYF,TGTGCCAGCAGCCCCGGCCTAGGGGAGCAGTACTTC
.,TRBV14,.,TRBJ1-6,CASSQGGNSPLHF,TGTGCCAGCAGCCAAGGAGGTAATTCACCCCTCCACTTT